This passage covers 20 T cell receptor beta chains from one sample sequenced in a study of post-analysis software for immune sequencing data. Unique molecular identifiers tagged the TCR beta cDNA libraries. In TCRdb, the PCR reads were re-called with MiXCR into one record per CDR3 protein. Among around 160,000 distinct CDR3 sequences listed, around 36% were seen once. Here the sequenced sample was blood, taken after autologous hematopoietic stem cell transplantation. Receptors were obtained from a girl between 5 and 17 years old with multiple sclerosis.

There are a few counts of this clonotype. The chain recombines TRBV12-5 with TRBJ1-5; 8 bases agree with TRBD1. From germline, CDR1 is LGHNT and CDR2 FRNRAP. The CDR3 contains 15 residues. V shed 5 bases, J shed 6 bases, and the junction held 9 bases outside the gene matches. The CDR3 DNA follows: TGTGCTAGTGGTCCCACCGGAGGACAGGGTCAGCCCCAGCATTTT. Amino acid sequence: CASGPTGGQGQPQHF.

The gene calls are TRBV7-9 and TRBJ1-6; 9 nucleotides line up with TRBD1. Germline V gene sequence: CDR1 SEHNR, CDR2 FQNEAQ (reference sequence). The CDR3 extends over 14 amino acids. V lost 5 bases and J lost 10; bases outside the gene matches: 6. CDR3: CASSRGQGHSPLHF. In nucleotides, the CDR3 is TGTGCCAGCAGCCGGGGACAGGGACACTCACCCCTCCACTTT.

The CDR3: CASSFQGGSGELFF. CDR3 DNA: TGCGCCAGCAGCTTCCAGGGGGGCTCCGGGGAGCTGTTTTTT. The rearrangement links TRBV5-1 to TRBJ2-2; D is perhaps TRBD1 (7 bases). The CDR3 is made up of 14 amino acids. The germline V gene encodes CDR1 SGHRS and CDR2 YFSETQ. V dropped 2 bases and J dropped 6 bases, with 11 bases sitting between them.

This clonotype has only a few counts. The gene calls are TRBV6-1 and TRBJ1-4, with D maybe TRBD1 (6 bases). The germline V gene encodes CDR1 MNHNS and CDR2 SASEGT. V lost 6 bases to trimming and J lost 12 bases, with 14 bases between them. The CDR3 totals 12 residues. CDR3 loop: CASSLRGNQLFF. The CDR3 DNA is TGTGCCAGCAGCCTAAGGGGGAACCAACTGTTTTTT.

This clonotype was seen more than once but under ten times. The rearrangement joins TRBV28 to TRBJ2-3; no definite D call. V was cut by 3 bases and J by 6 bases, with 10 bases left in between. CDR1 MDHEN and CDR2 SYDVKM come from the germline V gene. CDR3 length: 13 amino acids. The CDR3 DNA is TGTGCCAGCAGTTTGATGGGTTTGGATACGCAGTATTTT. Its protein is CASSLMGLDTQYF.

This clonotype was counted a few times. Its ends do not fully match the called genes, so a read error is possible. The chain recombines TRBV5-1 with TRBJ1-4; 8 bases fit TRBD1. This CDR3 contains 18 residues. The germline V gene has CDR1 SGHRS and CDR2 YFSETQ. The CDR3 nucleotides are TGCGCCAGCAGCCCCCAACGGACAGGGTTGGATCAGGGTGAAAAACGGTTTTTT. Residues: CASSPQRTGLDQGEKRFF.

V usage is TRBV7-9 and J usage is TRBJ2-7, with TRBD1 identical over 9 bases. Trimming took 7 bases from V and 2 from J; bases not matched to a gene: 15. CDR3 size: 17 residues. Germline values: CDR1 SEHNR, CDR2 FQNEAQ (reference sequence). Written as DNA, the CDR3 is TGTGCCAGCACATACGAACTCCCTACAGGGGGCCCCTACGAGCAGTACTTC. This sequence encodes CASTYELPTGGPYEQYF.

The chain employs TRBV9 and TRBJ2-1, with TRBD2 identical over 7 bases. The CDR3 totals 16 residues. The V segment lost 6 bases and the J segment 0 bases; nucleotides outside the gene matches: 9. CDR1 and CDR2 from the germline V gene are SGDLS and YYNGEE. The CDR3 DNA reads TGTGCCAGCAACCGGGGGGTTAGCAGCTCCTACAATGAGCAGTTCTTC. It encodes CASNRGVSSSYNEQFF.

This clonotype showed up just a few times. The V gene is TRBV10-3, the J gene TRBJ2-7, with D maybe TRBD2 (8 bases). CDR1 is ENHRY and CDR2 is SYGVKD in the germline V gene. This CDR3 has 18 amino acids. V shed 11 bases and J shed 0 bases, with 29 bases lying between them. CDR3 in DNA: TGTGCCTCGACAGGGACGGACCATCGGACTAGCAACTCCTACGAGCAGTACTTC. It yields the protein CASTGTDHRTSNSYEQYF.

This clonotype was observed many times. The V gene is TRBV29-1, the J gene TRBJ2-5, with D unclear. This CDR3 comprises 15 residues. The germline V and J ends were trimmed by 4 bases and 3 bases, with 18 bases remaining between them. Germline V gives CDR1 SQVTM, CDR2 ANQGSEA. Here the CDR3 DNA reads TGCAGCGTTGGCCCTCATCTCCGTCCGGAAGAGACCCAGTACTTC. This translates into CSVGPHLRPEETQYF.

CDR3 in amino acids: CATSRASGSRNQPQHF. The CDR3 DNA is TGTGCCACCAGCAGAGCGTCCGGTAGTCGCAATCAGCCCCAGCATTTT. The V call is TRBV15, the J call TRBJ1-5; D gene uncertain. Germline assignment: CDR1 LNHNV and CDR2 YYDKDF (reference sequence). V lost 1 base and J 2 bases, leaving 12 bases between the germline ends. This CDR3 has 16 residues.

J is TRBJ2-3 and V is TRBV7-9, with D maybe TRBD2 (5 bases). Germline assignment: CDR1 SEHNR and CDR2 FQNEAQ (reference sequence). Between the trimmed V and J ends, which lost 6 bases and 0 bases, there was a span of 13 bases. The CDR3 covers 15 residues. CDR3 nucleotides: TGTGCCAGCAGTGGCGAGGGTTCTAGCACAGATACGCAGTATTTT. This encodes CASSGEGSSTDTQYF. Full variable domain (outside the CDR3, taken from reference TRBV7-9 and TRBJ2-3): DTGVSQNPRHKITKRGQNVTFRCDPISEHNRLYWYRQTLGQGPEFLTYFQNEAQLEKSRLLSDRFSAERPKGSFSTLEIQRTEQGDSAMYLCASSGEGSSTDTQYFGPGTRLTVL.

J is TRBJ2-5 and V is TRBV7-2, with D perhaps matching TRBD2 (7 bases). The CDR3 covers 15 residues. V lost 0 bases, J lost 3 bases, and 11 bases lay in between. Per the germline V gene, CDR1 is SGHTA and CDR2 is FQGNSA. The CDR3 nucleotides are TGTGCCAGCAGCTTAGCCAGGGGAGGGGAAGAGACCCAGTACTTC. Amino acid sequence: CASSLARGGEETQYF.

This clonotype appeared a few times. This chain links TRBV3-1 with TRBJ1-2, with D maybe TRBD1 (5 bases). This CDR3 is built from 13 residues. In germline, CDR1 is LGHDT, CDR2 YNNKEL (reference sequence). V was clipped by 5 bases and J by 0 bases, with 7 bases between them. This CDR3 reads CASSAGANYGYTF. CDR3 bases: TGTGCCAGCAGCGCGGGGGCTAACTATGGCTACACCTTC.

This clonotype was detected only once. V and J are TRBV29-1 and TRBJ2-7, with 9 bases matching TRBD2. Germline V CDR1 and CDR2: SQVTM, ANQGSEA. The V and J ends lost 4 bases and 4 bases, in that order; junction bases with no gene match: 5. The CDR3 has 13 residues. The CDR3 sequence is CSVGAGGRYEQYF. The CDR3 DNA is TGCAGCGTTGGGGCGGGGGGGCGTTACGAGCAGTACTTC.

The V and J genes are TRBV20-1 and TRBJ1-5; weak D call: TRBD1 (5 bases). Germline lookup yields CDR1 DFQATT and CDR2 SNEGSKA (reference sequence). V gave up 4 bases and J gave up 0 bases, with 13 bases separating them. The CDR3 has 15 amino acids. The DNA of the CDR3 is TGCAGTGCTATGACCCGACAGCATAGCAATCAGCCCCAGCATTTT. It yields the protein CSAMTRQHSNQPQHF.

This clonotype appeared a single time. The V gene is TRBV4-2, the J gene TRBJ2-2, with D possibly TRBD2 on 5 matching bases. V was trimmed by 0 bases and J by 6 bases, leaving 11 bases between them. This CDR3 is 15 amino acids long. Germline loops: CDR1 LGHNA, CDR2 YNFKEQ. In DNA form, the CDR3 reads TGTGCCAGCAGCCAAGATGAGCGGCTACCCGGGGAGCTGTTTTTT. Protein: CASSQDERLPGELFF.

The rearrangement joins TRBV20-1 to TRBJ2-7; 7 bases line up with TRBD1. V was clipped by 7 bases and J by 2 bases; unmatched bases: 5. The CDR3 has 12 amino acids. Looked up from germline, CDR1 is DFQATT and CDR2 is SNEGSKA (reference sequence). The CDR3 region has the DNA TGCAGTGTTCGGGACAGAGCCTACGAGCAGTACTTC. Translated, it gives CSVRDRAYEQYF.

The V call is TRBV2, the J call TRBJ2-1; D unresolved. The CDR3 sequence is 13 residues long. CDR1 is SNHLY, CDR2 FYNNEI, per germline. V shed 3 bases and J shed 6 bases, with 9 bases lying between them. CDR3 amino acids: CASSEAGRNEQFF. The CDR3 coding sequence is TGTGCCAGCAGTGAGGCAGGTCGCAATGAGCAGTTCTTC.

This sequence joins TRBV5-5 and TRBJ2-1; D tentatively fits TRBD1 or TRBD2 (5 bases each). V lost 7 bases, J lost 5 bases, and 16 bases lay in between. Germline lookup yields CDR1 SGHKS and CDR2 YYEKEE (reference sequence). CDR3 length: 14 amino acids. In nucleotides, the CDR3 is TGTGCCAGCGGCCCGTGGGACGGAGACAATGAGCAGTTCTTC. This translates into CASGPWDGDNEQFF.